Reported below is one T cell receptor (beta chain). The antigen is undetermined. Assay: immunoSEQ multiplex PCR; the TCRdb copy retains only in-frame clones and omits some. The repertoire holds about 50,000 clones, 85% to 90% seen once, with roughly 6% in the top ten. This record belongs to a study of T cell clonotyping in hematopoietic cell transplantation. Time point of the sample: recipient sample about 28 days before transplant, after cytoreduction. Study outcomes and limitations: Pathologically expanded recipient clonotypes increased progressively from day 30 to day 180 as diversity fell.

Trimming removed 3 bases from V and 7 bases from J, with 9 bases in between. CDR1 SGHTA and CDR2 FQGNSA come from the germline V gene. CDR3 length: 13 residues. This TCR was sampled from a man in his 60s with biphenotypic leukemia. Some clones in this sample may be carry-over from other donors' samples. Source: peripheral blood mononuclear cells, taken before stem cell transplant. The chain is built from TRBV7-2 and TRBJ1-4; D unresolved. The CDR3 region has the DNA TGTGCCAGCAGCTTGAACCTGCTTGAAAAACTGTTTTTT. This translates into CASSLNLLEKLFF.